The clone carrying this T cell receptor (beta chain) has ten or more counts. The target antigen is unknown. This entry comes from a study of neurological immune-mediated disorders. General study findings and limits: HTLV-1-associated myelopathy displayed the greatest TCR clonal expansion, and multiple sclerosis exhibited the smallest, lower than that of healthy controls.

The V end was cut by 3 bases, the J end by 4 bases, with 14 bases between. This CDR3 contains 15 residues. The output of every sequencing run, over 170 million TCR-beta sequences, came from 15-18 subjects. Using its own MiXCR run on the 5' RACE reads, TCRdb lists one record per CDR3 protein. The repertoire consists of around 78,000 distinct CDR3 sequences, with approximately 17% occurring once and the leading ten covering roughly 14%. Sequencing was performed on PBMCs. The chain joins TRBV12-3 or TRBV12-4 to TRBJ2-3; D may correspond to TRBD1 or TRBD2 (6 bases each). The clonotype comes from a woman in her 40s in good health. The CDR3, as DNA: TGTGCCAGCAGTTTCTTTGGGGGGCCGGCAGATACGCAGTATTTT. It encodes CASSFFGGPADTQYF.